The clone carrying this TCR beta chain was observed a handful of times. The CDR3 covers 14 residues. V shed 10 bases and J 4 bases; nucleotides not matched to a gene: 10. The data were taken from a study of response to subunit inactivated influenza vaccine. TCRdb reprocessed the RT-PCR reads with MiXCR, giving one entry per CDR3 protein. The sample carries about 620,000 distinct CDR3 sequences, roughly 12% recorded once. Another study also made use of these data, one on T cells expressing NK-cell markers. That source reports: It was by 5'RACE template switching with UMIs that TCR beta cDNA was made. Each TCR beta repertoire originated in sorted T cells that were CD3+CD56+NKG2C+, CD3+CD56+NKG2C- or CD3+CD56-NKG2C+. With respect to HCMV, most of the eight sequenced donors were seropositive, and one was seronegative. The CD3+CD56-NKG2C+ fraction of a handful of donors was also led by these clonotypes. Whether expanded NKG2C+ T cell clones were HCMV specific stayed uncertain.

This chain connects TRBV12-3 or TRBV12-4 to TRBJ2-1, with 7 bases aligning to TRBD2. The specimen was PBMCs from blood, collected on the day of vaccination. This sequence originates from a man in his forties or fifties who received an inactivated influenza vaccine. DNA of the CDR3: TGTGCCACTCAGGGCGGGGGAGGTTACAATGAGCAGTTCTTC. Amino acid sequence: CATQGGGGYNEQFF.